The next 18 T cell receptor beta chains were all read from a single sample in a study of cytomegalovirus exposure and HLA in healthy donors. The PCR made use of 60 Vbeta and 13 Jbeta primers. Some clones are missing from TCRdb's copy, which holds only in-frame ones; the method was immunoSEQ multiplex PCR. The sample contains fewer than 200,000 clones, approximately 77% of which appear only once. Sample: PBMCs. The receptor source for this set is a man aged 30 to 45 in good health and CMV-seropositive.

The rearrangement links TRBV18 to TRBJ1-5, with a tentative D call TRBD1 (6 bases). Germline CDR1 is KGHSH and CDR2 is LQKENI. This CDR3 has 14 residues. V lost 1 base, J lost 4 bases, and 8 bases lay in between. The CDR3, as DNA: TGTGCCAGCTCACCACGGGACACAAATCAGCCCCAGCATTTT. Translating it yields CASSPRDTNQPQHF.

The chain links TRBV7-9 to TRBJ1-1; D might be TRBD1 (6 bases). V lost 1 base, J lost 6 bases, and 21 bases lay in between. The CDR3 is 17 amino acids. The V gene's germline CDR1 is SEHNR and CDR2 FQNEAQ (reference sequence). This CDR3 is CASSLVGGGLEGSEAFF. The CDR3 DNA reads TGTGCCAGCAGCTTAGTAGGGGGTGGTCTCGAGGGCTCTGAAGCTTTCTTT.

The CDR3 is CASSFWEGTEQYF. As DNA, the CDR3 is TGTGCCAGCAGCTTCTGGGAGGGAACCGAGCAGTACTTC. The J gene is TRBJ2-7, the V gene TRBV5-4; 7 positions match TRBD2. Looked up from germline, CDR1 is SGHNT and CDR2 is YYREEE (reference sequence). The CDR3 extends over 13 amino acids. The V segment lost 2 bases and the J segment 6 bases; nucleotides outside the gene matches: 5.

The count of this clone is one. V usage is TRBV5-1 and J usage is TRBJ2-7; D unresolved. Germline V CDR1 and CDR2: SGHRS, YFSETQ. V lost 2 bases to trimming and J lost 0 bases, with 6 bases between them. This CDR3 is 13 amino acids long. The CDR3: CASSFEYSYEQYF. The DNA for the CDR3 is TGCGCCAGCAGCTTTGAGTACTCCTACGAGCAGTACTTC.

The CDR3 loop is CASSEGRDRGKDEKLFF. In nucleotides, the CDR3 is TGTGCCAGCAGTGAAGGGCGGGACAGGGGCAAAGATGAAAAACTGTTTTTT. The chain links TRBV2 to TRBJ1-4, with 10 bases identical to TRBD1. The trim removed 1 base at V and 6 bases at J, leaving 8 bases unmatched. Germline V gene sequence: CDR1 SNHLY, CDR2 FYNNEI. The CDR3 spans 17 residues.

CDR3 sequence: CASSLAYTVAYEQYF. The DNA of the CDR3 is TGTGCCAGCAGCTTAGCCTACACAGTAGCCTACGAGCAGTACTTC. V and J are TRBV7-2 and TRBJ2-7; no firm D call. The CDR3 sequence is 15 residues long. Trimming pared 0 bases from V and 2 bases from J, leaving 11 bases between. Germline V lookup: CDR1 SGHTA, CDR2 FQGNSA.

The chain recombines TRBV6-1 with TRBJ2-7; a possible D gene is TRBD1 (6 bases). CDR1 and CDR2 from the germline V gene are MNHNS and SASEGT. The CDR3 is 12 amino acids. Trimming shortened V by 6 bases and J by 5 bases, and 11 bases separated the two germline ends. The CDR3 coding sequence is TGTGCCAGCAGAAAGGACAGCCACGAGCAGTACTTC. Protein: CASRKDSHEQYF.

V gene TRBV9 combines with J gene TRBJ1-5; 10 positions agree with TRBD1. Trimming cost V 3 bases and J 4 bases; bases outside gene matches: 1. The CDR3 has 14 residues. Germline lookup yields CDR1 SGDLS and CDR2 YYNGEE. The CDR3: CASSGQGANQPQHF. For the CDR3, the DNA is TGTGCCAGCAGCGGACAGGGGGCTAATCAGCCCCAGCATTTT.

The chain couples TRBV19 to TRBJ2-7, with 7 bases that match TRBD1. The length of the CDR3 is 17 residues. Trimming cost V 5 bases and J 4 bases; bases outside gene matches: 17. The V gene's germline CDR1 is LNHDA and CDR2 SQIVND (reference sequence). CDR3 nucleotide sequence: TGTGCCAGTAGTGCTCTTGAAGCGACAGGGAGACGATACGAGCAGTACTTC. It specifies CASSALEATGRRYEQYF.

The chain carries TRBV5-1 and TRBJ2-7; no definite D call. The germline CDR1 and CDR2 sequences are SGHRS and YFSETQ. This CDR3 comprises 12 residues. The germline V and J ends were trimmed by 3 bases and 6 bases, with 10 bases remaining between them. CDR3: CASSSPSGEQYF. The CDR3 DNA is TGCGCCAGCAGCTCCCCTAGTGGCGAGCAGTACTTC.

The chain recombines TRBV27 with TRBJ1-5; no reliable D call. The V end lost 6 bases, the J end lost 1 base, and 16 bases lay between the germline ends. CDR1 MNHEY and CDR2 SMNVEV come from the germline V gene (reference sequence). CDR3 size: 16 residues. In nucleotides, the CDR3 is TGTGCCAGCAGCTGCCCCGGCCAGAGGAGCAATCAGCCCCAGCATTTT. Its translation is CASSCPGQRSNQPQHF.

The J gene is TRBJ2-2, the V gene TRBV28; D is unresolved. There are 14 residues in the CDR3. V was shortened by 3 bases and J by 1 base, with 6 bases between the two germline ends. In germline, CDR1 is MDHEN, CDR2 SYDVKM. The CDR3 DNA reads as TGTGCCAGCAGTTTGCCAGGGAACACCGGGGAGCTGTTTTTT. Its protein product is CASSLPGNTGELFF.

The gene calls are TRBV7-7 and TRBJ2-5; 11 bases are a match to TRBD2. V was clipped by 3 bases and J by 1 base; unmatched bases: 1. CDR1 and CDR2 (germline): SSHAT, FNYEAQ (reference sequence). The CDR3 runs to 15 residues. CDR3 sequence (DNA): TGTGCCAGCAGCTTTAGCGGGGGGGCCCAAGAGACCCAGTACTTC. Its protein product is CASSFSGGAQETQYF.

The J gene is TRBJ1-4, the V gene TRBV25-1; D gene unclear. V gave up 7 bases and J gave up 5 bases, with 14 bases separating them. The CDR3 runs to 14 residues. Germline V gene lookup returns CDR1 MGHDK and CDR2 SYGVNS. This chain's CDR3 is CASTTRGGNEKLFF. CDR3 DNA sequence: TGTGCCAGCACCACACGGGGTGGGAATGAAAAACTGTTTTTT.

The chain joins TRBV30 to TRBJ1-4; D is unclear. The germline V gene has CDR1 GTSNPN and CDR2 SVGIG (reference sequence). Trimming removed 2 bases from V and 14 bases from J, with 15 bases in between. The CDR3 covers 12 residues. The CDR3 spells CAWSRQQFFLFF. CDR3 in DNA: TGTGCCTGGAGTAGGCAACAGTTTTTCCTGTTTTTT.

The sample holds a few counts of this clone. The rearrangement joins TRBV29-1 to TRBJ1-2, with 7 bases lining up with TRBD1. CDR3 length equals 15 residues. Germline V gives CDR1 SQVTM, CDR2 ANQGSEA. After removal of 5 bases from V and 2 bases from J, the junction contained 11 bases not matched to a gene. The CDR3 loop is CSVKISGTANYGYTF. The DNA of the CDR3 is TGCAGCGTTAAAATTTCGGGGACAGCGAACTATGGCTACACCTTC.

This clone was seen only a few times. CDR3 bases: TGTGCCAGTAGTCGGGACAGGGTGGTCACCGGGGAGCTGTTTTTT. Protein sequence: CASSRDRVVTGELFF. This rearrangement joins TRBV6-1 to TRBJ2-2; 9 bases fit TRBD1. Germline CDR1 MNHNS, CDR2 SASEGT. Losses at the gene ends were 9 bases for V and 4 bases for J; bases not matched to a gene: 9. This CDR3 contains 15 residues.

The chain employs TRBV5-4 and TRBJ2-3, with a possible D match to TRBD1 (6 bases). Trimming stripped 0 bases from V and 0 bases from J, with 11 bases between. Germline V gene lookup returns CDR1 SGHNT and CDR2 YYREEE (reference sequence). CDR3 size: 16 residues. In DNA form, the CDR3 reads TGTGCCAGCAGCTTGGAAGGGGGACCCAGCACAGATACGCAGTATTTT. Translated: CASSLEGGPSTDTQYF.